The 8 T cell receptor beta chains reported below all come from one sample, sequenced in a study of beta chain features in type 1 diabetes. The investigators reverse transcribed all of the isolated RNA, so they sequenced expressed TCRB transcripts. Method: immunoSEQ multiplex PCR; TCRdb's copy keeps in-frame clones and lacks some. The sample lists over 300,000 clones; 7% to 9% were seen once. Material for sequencing was central memory CD4+ T cells from blood. These receptor sequences come from a woman aged 18-29 years in good health.

The V and J genes are TRBV28 and TRBJ1-2; a weak D match, TRBD1 (5 bases). Trimming took 6 bases from V and 4 from J, leaving 9 bases between them. Germline V gives CDR1 MDHEN, CDR2 SYDVKM. CDR3 size: 12 residues. The CDR3: CASRGELYGYTF. In nucleotides, the CDR3 is TGTGCCAGCAGGGGGGAGCTCTATGGCTACACCTTC.

The genes are TRBV9 and TRBJ2-1; the D gene is possibly TRBD2 (6 bases). The CDR3 is 15 amino acids. Germline V lookup: CDR1 SGDLS, CDR2 YYNGEE. Trimming cost V 2 bases and J 4 bases, with 13 bases left between them. The CDR3 DNA reads TGTGCCAGCAGCGTCTCGGGACTCACTTACAATGAGCAGTTCTTC. Its translation: CASSVSGLTYNEQFF.

This clone was seen only a few times. This chain links TRBV7-9 with TRBJ2-5, with 7 bases that match TRBD2. Germline-derived CDR1 and CDR2 are SEHNR and FQNEAQ (reference sequence). This CDR3 contains 16 residues. With 11 bases clipped from V and 1 base from J, the junction kept 16 bases outside the gene matches. The CDR3 loop is CAGSGGSALFQETQYF. Here the CDR3 DNA reads TGTGCCGGGAGTGGCGGGAGCGCGCTCTTCCAAGAGACCCAGTACTTC.

This clone was observed a few times. CDR3 protein: CASSQTSGRAINNEQFF. The DNA for the CDR3 is TGTGCCAGCAGCCAGACTAGCGGGAGGGCTATAAACAATGAGCAGTTCTTC. J is TRBJ2-1 and V is TRBV4-2, with 14 bases aligning to TRBD2. V was pared by 3 bases and J by 5 bases, with 6 bases of the junction left unmatched. The germline gives CDR1 LGHNA, CDR2 YNFKEQ. The CDR3 totals 17 residues.

This clone was observed a handful of times. The chain couples TRBV28 to TRBJ2-1; D is unclear. This CDR3 is 11 amino acids long. Germline CDR1 is MDHEN and CDR2 is SYDVKM. V was trimmed by 7 bases and J by 8 bases, leaving 9 bases between them. DNA for the CDR3: TGTGCCAGCACGGTCTCTGATGAGCAGTTCTTC. Its translation: CASTVSDEQFF.

This clone was detected only a few times. The CDR3: CASSLTASSYEQYF. The DNA for the CDR3 is TGTGCCAGCAGTTTGACGGCCAGCTCCTACGAGCAGTACTTC. The rearrangement uses TRBV27 and TRBJ2-7, with unresolved D. Germline V gives CDR1 MNHEY, CDR2 SMNVEV (reference sequence). The CDR3 loop spans 14 amino acids. Trimming stripped 3 bases from V and 0 bases from J, with 9 bases between.

This clone was detected many times. This sequence joins TRBV4-2 and TRBJ1-1; maybe TRBD1 (6 bases). The CDR3 has 14 amino acids. Germline lookup yields CDR1 LGHNA and CDR2 YNFKEQ. The germline V and J ends were trimmed by 0 bases and 5 bases, with 10 bases remaining between them. The CDR3 region is CASSQELRGTEAFF. The CDR3 DNA reads TGTGCCAGCAGCCAAGAATTGAGGGGGACTGAAGCTTTCTTT.

J is TRBJ2-3 and V is TRBV27; possibly TRBD1 for D (5 bases). Trimming pared 5 bases from V and 3 bases from J, leaving 12 bases between. The CDR3 is 14 amino acids. Germline V gene data show CDR1 as MNHEY and CDR2 as SMNVEV (reference sequence). For the CDR3, the DNA is TGTGCCAGCAGTCTTCGACAGTGGACAGATACGCAGTATTTT. Residues: CASSLRQWTDTQYF.